Following are 3 T cell receptor beta chains from one sample sequenced in a study of blood T cell repertoires in COVID-19. Data came from immunoSEQ multiplex PCR; TCRdb stores just in-frame clones and leaves some out. The sample records some 100,000 clones, around 67% being singletons. The specimen sequenced was peripheral blood. All receptors come from a man aged 65 to 85 with COVID-19, enrolled during active disease.

This sequence joins TRBV3-1 (or the pseudogene TRBV3-2) and TRBJ1-5, with D unclear. V was cut by 0 bases and J by 4 bases, with 4 bases left in between. This CDR3 contains 13 residues. Germline CDR1 and CDR2: LGHDT and YNNKEL (reference sequence). The CDR3 reads CASSQDRNQPQHF. The CDR3 nucleotides are TGTGCCAGCAGCCAAGACAGAAATCAGCCCCAGCATTTT.

This clone was seen repeatedly, ten times or more. V and J are TRBV16 and TRBJ2-7; 12 positions agree with TRBD1. Germline V lookup: CDR1 KGHSY, CDR2 FQNENV. V lost 4 bases, J lost 7 bases, and 5 bases stayed unmatched. The CDR3 has 14 residues. The CDR3 sequence: CASSPGQGAGEQYF. CDR3 coding DNA: TGTGCCAGCAGCCCGGGACAGGGGGCTGGGGAGCAGTACTTC.

The rearrangement uses TRBV5-4 and TRBJ2-5, with D maybe TRBD1 (6 bases). Trimming shortened V by 4 bases and J by 4 bases, and 17 bases separated the two germline ends. The germline gives CDR1 SGHNT, CDR2 YYREEE (reference sequence). CDR3 length: 15 residues. The CDR3 sequence: CASSRDGQPGETQYF. CDR3 DNA sequence: TGTGCCAGCAGCCGGGATGGACAGCCCGGAGAGACCCAGTACTTC.